The sequence of this T cell receptor (beta chain) was determined in a study of T cell repertoires in cytomegalovirus infection. TCRdb redid the calling of the reads with MiXCR, one entry per CDR3 protein. The sample comprises roughly 180,000 distinct CDR3 sequences, about 18% of which are singletons, and under 30% rests with the top ten. The CDR3 runs 12 residues. Trimming took 7 bases from V and 5 from J, leaving 12 bases between them. The genes are TRBV12-3 or TRBV12-4 and TRBJ2-7, with D uncertain. The TCR originated in a human donor in good health (CMV status not recorded). Some clones in this sample may be carry-over from other donors' samples. The sample consisted of CD8+ T cells from PBMCs. The CDR3 DNA reads as TGTGCCAGCACCCTCGGAGCGAACGAGCAGTACTTC. Translated, it gives CASTLGANEQYF.